The 21 T cell receptor beta chains listed next were all sequenced from one sample in a study of T cell responses to AZD1222 COVID-19 vaccine. Produced via immunoSEQ multiplex PCR; TCRdb's table is partial and in-frame only. Of some 130,000 clones listed, 80% to 95% are singletons. The sequenced sample was peripheral blood, obtained 28 days after the second AZD1222 dose. The receptors come from an adult who received the AZD1222 COVID-19 vaccine.

This clone was seen just once. This chain joins TRBV2 and TRBJ2-1; D assignment may be TRBD1 or TRBD2 (5 bases each). V was clipped by 6 bases and J by 10 bases, with 16 bases between them. Germline values: CDR1 SNHLY, CDR2 FYNNEI. The CDR3 consists of 13 residues. In nucleotides, the CDR3 is TGTGCCAGCAGGAGGGGTCTCATCAAGGAGCAGTTCTTC. It translates to CASRRGLIKEQFF.

The chain has TRBV3-1 (or the pseudogene TRBV3-2) and TRBJ2-7; D possibly corresponds to TRBD2 (6 bases). The CDR3 is made up of 16 amino acids. Germline CDR1 and CDR2: LGHDT and YNNKEL (reference sequence). Deletions cut 1 base from V and 0 bases from J, with 13 bases between. This CDR3 reads CASSQVGRGSSYEQYF. CDR3 in DNA: TGTGCCAGCAGCCAAGTCGGTCGGGGGAGCTCCTACGAGCAGTACTTC.

Only a few counts were recorded for this clone. This chain uses TRBV7-3 with TRBJ2-2; 13 bases are shared with TRBD2. J gave up 6 bases and V 5 bases, and 3 bases lay outside the gene matches. This CDR3 region has 15 residues. CDR1 and CDR2 (germline): SGHTA, FQGTGA. The CDR3 protein is CASSRGLAGAGELFF. The CDR3, as DNA: TGTGCCAGCAGCCGCGGACTAGCGGGAGCCGGGGAGCTGTTTTTT. The full variable domain, its missing parts supplied by reference TRBV7-3 and TRBJ2-2, is GAGVSQTPSNKVTEKGKYVELRCDPISGHTALYWYRQSLGQGPEFLIYFQGTGAADDSGLPNDRFFAVRPEGSVSTLKIQRTERGDSAVYLCASSRGLAGAGELFFGEGSRLTVL.

The CDR3 is CASRRDRTNYGYTF. The CDR3 DNA is TGTGCCAGCAGGCGGGACCGCACTAACTATGGCTACACCTTC. The chain links TRBV6-5 to TRBJ1-2; TRBD1 is a possible D gene (5 bases). Trimming took 6 bases from V and 0 from J, leaving 11 bases between them. CDR3 length: 14 amino acids. CDR1 MNHEY and CDR2 SVGAGI come from the germline V gene.

V usage is TRBV7-9 and J usage is TRBJ1-4; tentative D call: TRBD1 (5 bases). The CDR3 runs to 16 residues. Germline lookup yields CDR1 SEHNR and CDR2 FQNEAQ (reference sequence). Trimming left V 5 bases short and J 3 bases short, with 16 bases between. The CDR3 sequence: CASSPGPGGANEKLFF. In nucleotides, the CDR3 is TGTGCCAGCAGCCCAGGACCGGGGGGAGCTAATGAAAAACTGTTTTTT.

The chain recombines TRBV12-3 or TRBV12-4 with TRBJ2-2; tentative D call: TRBD2 (5 bases). The CDR3 loop spans 13 amino acids. V lost 10 bases to trimming and J lost 8 bases, with 17 bases between them. The CDR3 coding sequence is TGTGCCACCAGCTTTGGCTCGGGGGGGGAGCTGTTTTTT. Residues: CATSFGSGGELFF.

The chain carries TRBV2 and TRBJ2-5; 7 bases align to TRBD2. The CDR3 is 17 amino acids. V was pared by 2 bases and J by 1 base, with 10 bases of the junction left unmatched. Looked up from germline, CDR1 is SNHLY and CDR2 is FYNNEI. The DNA of the CDR3 is TGTGCCAGCAGTGAACTGAGGGAGGGCCGGGTCCAAGAGACCCAGTACTTC. This translates into CASSELREGRVQETQYF.

V gene TRBV7-9 combines with J gene TRBJ2-7, with TRBD1 as a possible D gene (6 bases). There are 14 residues in the CDR3. Trimming shortened V by 5 bases and J by 9 bases, and 20 bases separated the two germline ends. Germline CDR1 is SEHNR and CDR2 is FQNEAQ (reference sequence). CDR3 protein: CASSPNAGAIGQYF. The CDR3 DNA is TGTGCCAGCAGCCCAAACGCAGGGGCCATTGGGCAGTACTTC.

Points on this clone: Other nucleotide sequences from this sample produce the same CDR3. J is TRBJ1-3 and V is TRBV30; D not certain. The germline V gene has CDR1 GTSNPN and CDR2 SVGIG (reference sequence). Deletions cut 0 bases from V and 1 base from J, with 7 bases between. The CDR3 sequence is 14 residues long. The CDR3 here is CAWSVKGSGNTIYF. DNA for the CDR3: TGTGCCTGGAGTGTAAAGGGATCTGGAAACACCATATATTTT.

A note on this clone: Other nucleotide sequences in the sample specify the same CDR3. The chain combines TRBV30 with TRBJ1-2; perhaps TRBD1 as D (6 bases). V was pared by 0 bases and J by 4 bases, with 9 bases between. The CDR3 has 13 residues. Germline V lookup: CDR1 GTSNPN, CDR2 SVGIG (reference sequence). CDR3 in DNA: TGTGCCTGGAGTGTACAGGGCGGCTATGGCTACACCTTC. Translation: CAWSVQGGYGYTF.

This clone was counted a single time. The genes are TRBV19 and TRBJ1-6; the match to TRBD1 covers 8 bases. V gave up 6 bases and J gave up 0 bases; unmatched junction bases: 1. The length of the CDR3 is 15 residues. Germline loops: CDR1 LNHDA, CDR2 SQIVND (reference sequence). The CDR3 DNA follows: TGTGCCAGTAGAGACAGGGGCTCCTATAATTCACCCCTCCACTTT. It is translated as CASRDRGSYNSPLHF.

The chain uses TRBV7-2 and TRBJ1-4; D gene unclear. CDR1 and CDR2 from the germline V gene are SGHTA and FQGNSA. V was shortened by 5 bases and J by 3 bases, with 7 bases between the two germline ends. CDR3 length: 13 amino acids. The CDR3 spells CASSLGPNEKLFF. The CDR3, as DNA: TGTGCCAGCAGCCTCGGCCCTAATGAAAAACTGTTTTTT.

The chain employs TRBV2 and TRBJ2-1; 10 positions agree with TRBD1. The V gene end was trimmed by 6 bases and the J gene end by 8 bases; junction bases not matched to a gene: 10. CDR1 is SNHLY and CDR2 is FYNNEI in the germline V gene. CDR3 size: 15 residues. CDR3 DNA: TGTGCCAGCAGCTTCGGGGGGACAGGGGTGCATGAGCAGTTCTTC. It yields the protein CASSFGGTGVHEQFF.

This chain connects TRBV14 to TRBJ1-3, with D perhaps matching TRBD1 (5 bases). Per the germline V gene, CDR1 is SGHDN and CDR2 is FVKESK. This CDR3 has 16 amino acids. The ends were cut back, 0 bases at V and 4 bases at J, with 13 bases in the middle. The CDR3 DNA follows: TGTGCCAGCAGCCAAGAATGGGGCGACTTGGGAAACACCATATATTTT. As protein: CASSQEWGDLGNTIYF.

CDR3 nucleotides: TGTGCCAGAAGACCTCCAGGGGTCTCTGGAAACACCATATATTTT. The encoded protein is CARRPPGVSGNTIYF. The genes are TRBV5-3 and TRBJ1-3, with a tentative D call TRBD1 (6 bases). TRBV5-3 is marked as an open reading frame, function uncertain. There are 15 residues in the CDR3. The V gene lost 5 bases and the J gene lost 0 bases, with 12 bases spanning the gap.

The chain is built from TRBV12-5 and TRBJ2-2; 7 bases line up with TRBD1. Germline trimming cut 1 base from V and 4 bases from J; bases unmatched to any gene: 3. This CDR3 has 15 amino acids. Germline CDR1 is LGHNT and CDR2 is FRNRAP. The CDR3: CASGLGTGPTGELFF. CDR3 bases: TGTGCTAGTGGTTTGGGGACAGGCCCCACCGGGGAGCTGTTTTTT.

This chain uses TRBV27 with TRBJ1-6, with D hard to call. V was shortened by 9 bases and J by 0 bases, with 15 bases between the two germline ends. The CDR3 has 16 amino acids. Germline values: CDR1 MNHEY, CDR2 SMNVEV (reference sequence). The chain's CDR3 is CARPDFMRSYNSPLHF. CDR3 nucleotides: TGTGCCAGGCCGGACTTCATGCGCTCCTATAATTCACCCCTCCACTTT.

This clone was seen once. The chain uses TRBV6-5 and TRBJ2-3, with D tentatively TRBD1 (6 bases). This CDR3 is 13 amino acids long. Germline V lookup: CDR1 MNHEY, CDR2 SVGAGI. V lost 6 bases to trimming and J lost 7 bases, with 14 bases between them. Written as DNA, the CDR3 is TGTGCCAGCAGACCACAGGGCACGAATACGCAGTATTTT. Protein sequence: CASRPQGTNTQYF.

The chain has TRBV5-1 and TRBJ1-2; the match to TRBD1 covers 7 bases. This CDR3 spans 15 amino acids. In germline, CDR1 is SGHRS, CDR2 YFSETQ. V shed 5 bases, J shed 4 bases, and the junction held 11 bases outside the gene matches. CDR3 sequence (DNA): TGCGCCAGCAGGCTGGGCTCATGGGACAGCTATGGCTACACCTTC. Translation gives CASRLGSWDSYGYTF.

The V call is TRBV14, the J call TRBJ1-3; D uncertain. This CDR3 region has 15 residues. V was cut by 1 base and J by 0 bases, with 7 bases left in between. Germline CDR1 is SGHDN and CDR2 is FVKESK. CDR3 sequence reads: CASSQGYYSGNTIYF. CDR3 bases: TGTGCCAGCAGCCAAGGGTATTACTCTGGAAACACCATATATTTT.

This chain connects TRBV7-3 to TRBJ1-1; D possibly corresponds to TRBD1 (5 bases). This CDR3 comprises 14 residues. Germline assignment: CDR1 SGHTA and CDR2 FQGTGA. V lost 1 base and J 10 bases, leaving 16 bases between the germline ends. In nucleotides, the CDR3 is TGTGCCAGCAGCTTAAGGCCGGGGGACCCAAGAGCTTTCTTT. Translation gives CASSLRPGDPRAFF.